The clone carrying this T cell receptor (beta chain) was recorded only once. Its cognate antigen is unknown. The source of the sample is a study of shared clonotypes between healthy human individuals. At deep level, the assay was performed. Some clones are missing from TCRdb's copy, which holds only in-frame ones; the method was immunoSEQ multiplex PCR. The sample records approximately 480,000 clones, roughly 85% being singletons. Study-level points and caveats: What limited the represented genetic and exposure-history diversity was the small number of donors.

The V gene end was trimmed by 2 bases and the J gene end by 3 bases; junction bases not matched to a gene: 3. This CDR3 is 14 amino acids long. The germline gives CDR1 KGHSH, CDR2 LQKENI. Sequencing input: PBMCs. This sequence originates from a woman between 40 and 50 years old in good health. Some clones in this sample may be carry-over from other donors' samples. The V call is TRBV18, the J call TRBJ2-7, with TRBD1 matching over 8 bases. CDR3 sequence (DNA): TGTGCCAGCTCACCAGTGGGACAGGACTACGAGCAGTACTTC. Translated, it gives CASSPVGQDYEQYF.